Following are 12 T cell receptor beta chains from one sample sequenced in a study of somatic mutations in cytotoxic T cells in rheumatoid arthritis. Data came from immunoSEQ multiplex PCR; TCRdb stores just in-frame clones and leaves some out. The sample has 3,900 or so clones, 72% seen once; the top ten hold roughly 39%. Source material: CD8+ T cells sorted from blood. The receptors shown here come from an adult with rheumatoid arthritis.

The CDR3 loop is CASHPGQGASYEQYF. The CDR3 DNA reads as TGTGCCAGTCATCCCGGACAGGGGGCTTCTTACGAGCAGTACTTC. The chain employs TRBV19 and TRBJ2-7, with 11 bases identical to TRBD1. This CDR3 spans 15 amino acids. Trimming at V came to 8 bases and at J to 4 bases, leaving 10 bases not matched to a gene. Germline CDR1 is LNHDA and CDR2 is SQIVND (reference sequence).

This clone is a singleton in its sample. The V gene is TRBV11-2, the J gene TRBJ2-1; 8 nucleotides align to TRBD2. Germline CDR1 SGHAT, CDR2 FQNNGV. The CDR3 contains 16 residues. The junction had 5 bases not matched to a gene; V was cut back by 1 base and J by 3 bases. Here the CDR3 DNA reads TGTGCCAGCAGCTTAGTAGGTAGCGGGATCTACAATGAGCAGTTCTTC. It is translated as CASSLVGSGIYNEQFF.

This clone came up a few times. This sequence joins TRBV29-1 and TRBJ2-2; D is uncertain. From germline, CDR1 is SQVTM and CDR2 ANQGSEA. The length of the CDR3 is 12 residues. V was shortened by 3 bases and J by 3 bases, with 5 bases between the two germline ends. The CDR3 DNA sequence: TGCAGCGTTGATATAGACACCGGGGAGCTGTTTTTT. It translates to CSVDIDTGELFF.

The V call is TRBV6-1, the J call TRBJ2-5; D may be TRBD2 (7 bases). Germline CDR1 reads MNHNS; CDR2 reads SASEGT. V dropped 3 bases and J dropped 4 bases, with 15 bases sitting between them. This CDR3 has 15 amino acids. This CDR3 is CASSEWGGPRETQYF. CDR3 DNA sequence: TGTGCCAGCAGTGAGTGGGGGGGGCCCCGAGAGACCCAGTACTTC.

The CDR3 loop reads CASSVVGGHYGYTF. In DNA form, the CDR3 reads TGTGCCAGCAGCGTAGTAGGGGGACACTATGGCTACACCTTC. The rearrangement joins TRBV9 to TRBJ1-2; D is possibly TRBD1 (6 bases). Germline V CDR1 and CDR2: SGDLS, YYNGEE. This CDR3 has 14 residues. The germline V and J ends were trimmed by 0 bases and 3 bases, with 9 bases remaining between them. The whole variable domain, remainder taken from reference TRBV9 and TRBJ1-2, is DSGVTQTPKHLITATGQRVTLRCSPRSGDLSVYWYQQSLDQGLQFLIQYYNGEERAKGNILERFSAQQFPDLHSELNLSSLELGDSALYFCASSVVGGHYGYTFGSGTRLTVV.

The chain has TRBV5-6 and TRBJ2-5; the match to TRBD2 covers 7 bases. This CDR3 comprises 15 residues. J gave up 1 base and V 4 bases, and 7 bases lay outside the gene matches. The germline V gene has CDR1 SGHDT and CDR2 YYEEEE. The CDR3 region is CASSRRTGGQETQYF. CDR3 nucleotide sequence: TGTGCCAGCAGCCGCCGAACGGGGGGCCAAGAGACCCAGTACTTC.

V gene TRBV5-1 combines with J gene TRBJ1-4, with 7 nucleotides matching TRBD1. Per the germline V gene, CDR1 is SGHRS and CDR2 is YFSETQ. V lost 2 bases to trimming and J lost 0 bases; unmatched junction nucleotides: 7. CDR3 length: 17 amino acids. The CDR3 spells CASSLEGAIATNEKLFF. In DNA form, the CDR3 reads TGCGCCAGCAGCTTAGAGGGGGCCATTGCAACTAATGAAAAACTGTTTTTT.

Only one count was recorded for this clone. This chain links TRBV4-3 with TRBJ2-7, with D perhaps TRBD2 (6 bases). From germline, CDR1 is LGHNA and CDR2 YSLEER. CDR3 size: 13 residues. Trimming left V 0 bases short and J 4 bases short, with 7 bases between. The CDR3 reads CASSQDGGYEQYF. Written as DNA, the CDR3 is TGCGCCAGCAGCCAAGATGGGGGGTACGAGCAGTACTTC.

The DNA of the CDR3 is TGCGCCAGCACCCGCGGGGACACCATATATTTT. This sequence encodes CASTRGDTIYF. The V call is TRBV4-1, the J call TRBJ1-3; no firm D call. Trimming removed 7 bases at V and 8 bases at J, with 9 bases between. CDR1 and CDR2 from the germline V gene are MGHRA and YSYEKL. The length of the CDR3 is 11 residues.

This chain uses TRBV7-2 with TRBJ2-3; a possible D gene is TRBD1 (7 bases). The CDR3 has 19 amino acids. Trimming removed 5 bases at V and 0 bases at J, with 24 bases between. Germline V gives CDR1 SGHTA, CDR2 FQGNSA. For the CDR3, the DNA is TGTGCCAGCAGCCCGCTAGCCGCTTCGACAGGGACTAGCACAGATACGCAGTATTTT. It translates to CASSPLAASTGTSTDTQYF.

The rearrangement uses TRBV7-8 and TRBJ2-5; no clear D. The CDR3 extends over 12 amino acids. With 5 bases removed from V and 7 bases from J, the gap between germline ends came to 11 bases. Per the germline V gene, CDR1 is SGHVS and CDR2 is FQNEAQ. Here the CDR3 DNA reads TGTGCCAGCAGCCCGACCGGGTGGACCCAGTACTTC. Encoded protein: CASSPTGWTQYF.

The chain employs TRBV5-1 and TRBJ1-6; maybe TRBD1 (6 bases). This CDR3 has 14 amino acids. The germline V gene encodes CDR1 SGHRS and CDR2 YFSETQ. Trimming took off 4 bases at V and 8 bases at J, with 13 bases between the two ends. The CDR3 region has the DNA TGCGCCAGCAGCACCGACAGGTCTTATTCACCCCTCCACTTT. As protein: CASSTDRSYSPLHF.